These 9 T cell receptor beta chains were all obtained from the same sample, sequenced in a study of tissue T cells after allogeneic stem cell transplantation. Only in-frame clones appear in the TCRdb table, and some are missing; sequencing was by immunoSEQ multiplex PCR. The table lists about 48,000 clones, around 70% of them singletons. The sequencing input was sorted cells pooled from one or two spleens. The receptors here all came from a pool of C57BL/6 mice in good health.

In its sample, this clone was seen a few times. Genes and germline are mouse. The read is 1 residue too short to cover the CDR3 end, so that end is filled in from the germline J gene. The chain employs TRBV13-3 and TRBJ2-2; a possible D gene is TRBD1 (6 bases). CDR1 is NNHDY, CDR2 SYVADS, per germline. The V end was cut by 5 bases, the J end by 0 bases, with 8 bases between. The CDR3 is 14 amino acids. The part of the CDR3 DNA that was read is TGTGCCAGCAGCAGGGGAACAAACACCGGGCAGCTCTAC. Its protein is CASSRGTNTGQLY. The full CDR3 sequence reads CASSRGTNTGQLYF.

About this clone: Germline and genes here are mouse. The CDR3 extends 1 residue past the end of the read, so its final part is completed from the germline J gene. The chain employs TRBV13-2 and TRBJ2-7, with TRBD2 matching 12 bases. Germline values: CDR1 NNHNN, CDR2 SYGAGS (reference sequence). This CDR3 spans 15 amino acids. Losses at the gene ends were 3 bases for V and 7 bases for J; bases not matched to a gene: 8. The CDR3 region is CASGAPGTGGLEQYF. The sequenced CDR3 bases are TGTGCCAGCGGTGCCCCCGGGACTGGGGGGCTCGAACAGTAC.

Note on this clone: Mouse germline and gene names are used. The CDR3 is cut off 1 residue early in the read; its end comes from the germline J gene. The chain is built from TRBV20 and TRBJ2-3; D is uncertain. The CDR3 consists of 10 residues. Trimming took 6 bases from V and 5 from J, leaving 6 bases between them. Germline V gives CDR1 GFQATS, CDR2 STVNSAI. The sequenced CDR3 bases are TGTGGTGCCTCAAAAGAAACGCTGTAT. Translation: CGASKETLY. The CDR3, in full, reads CGASKETLYF.

This clone was recorded once. The genes and germline here are from mouse. The read gets to within 1 residue of the CDR3 end, and the germline J gene fills in the rest. This chain connects TRBV12-1 to TRBJ1-5; 10 nucleotides align to TRBD1. This CDR3 contains 16 residues. Unmatched junction bases numbered 5, after V lost 4 bases and J lost 0 bases. CDR1 and CDR2 from the germline V gene are SGHSN and HYEKVE. CDR3 in amino acids: CASSRDRGYNNQAPLF. CDR3 DNA (partial): TGTGCCAGCTCCCGGGACAGGGGTTATAACAACCAGGCTCCGCTT.

On this clone itself: Mouse names are used for the genes. From the germline J gene comes the end of the CDR3, since the read stops 1 residue before it. The rearrangement joins TRBV4 to TRBJ2-5; no clear D gene. The CDR3 has 10 residues. V gave up 5 bases and J gave up 7 bases, with 4 bases separating them. Germline values: CDR1 LGHDT, CDR2 YNNKQL (reference sequence). Incomplete CDR3 DNA: TGTGCCAGCAGCGCCCACACCCAGTAC. Encoded protein: CASSAHTQY. The entire CDR3 reads CASSAHTQYF.

Regarding this clone: Germline and genes here are mouse. Coverage ceases 1 residue before the CDR3 finishes, and the germline J gene fills in the end. The gene calls are TRBV5 and TRBJ1-3; D is perhaps TRBD1 (6 bases). Trimming removed 0 bases at V and 4 bases at J, with 10 bases between. Germline CDR1 and CDR2: LGHNA and YNLKQL (reference sequence). This CDR3 spans 15 amino acids. The DNA read from the CDR3 is TGTGCCAGCAGCCAAGACAGGGGACGGGGAAATACGCTCTAT. Protein: CASSQDRGRGNTLY. Given in full, the CDR3 is CASSQDRGRGNTLYF.

Comments on this clone: Germline and genes here are mouse. The covered CDR3 bases are TGTGGTGCTAGGCGGGCAGGGAGAGAAAACACAGAAGTCTTC. The encoded protein is CGARRAGRENTEVF. The entire CDR3 protein is CGARRAGRENTEVFF. J is TRBJ1-1 and V is TRBV20; D is possibly TRBD1 (5 bases). The DNA ends 1 residue before the CDR3 does, and the rest of the CDR3 is filled in from the germline J gene. The V and J ends lost 2 bases and 1 base respectively, with 14 bases between them. Germline values: CDR1 GFQATS, CDR2 STVNSAI. The CDR3 spans 15 residues.

This clone was observed once. Each gene name is a mouse one. The read halts 1 residue ahead of the CDR3 end, with the missing end drawn from the germline J gene. V and J are TRBV3 and TRBJ2-5; 11 bases fit TRBD2. After removal of 5 bases from V and 8 bases from J, the junction contained 9 bases not matched to a gene. The CDR3 is 15 residues long. Germline V gene lookup returns CDR1 SNHLY and CDR2 FYNGKV (reference sequence). The part of the CDR3 DNA that was read is TGTGCCAGCAGCCTATCCCGGGACTGGGGGCGCACCCAGTAC. Residues: CASSLSRDWGRTQY. The CDR3 reads in full as CASSLSRDWGRTQYF.

Turning to this clone: The gene symbols are mouse symbols. The missing CDR3 end, 1 residue past where the read stops, is filled in from the germline J gene. The chain uses TRBV30 and TRBJ2-4; D gene unclear. The CDR3 runs 13 residues. The germline V gene encodes CDR1 SQVVS and CDR2 ANEGSEA. The ends were cut back, 1 base at V and 0 bases at J, with 5 bases in the middle. The DNA read from the CDR3 is TGTAGTTCTAGAGGCCGTAGTCAAAACACCTTGTAC. Protein sequence: CSSRGRSQNTLY. The whole CDR3 region reads CSSRGRSQNTLYF.